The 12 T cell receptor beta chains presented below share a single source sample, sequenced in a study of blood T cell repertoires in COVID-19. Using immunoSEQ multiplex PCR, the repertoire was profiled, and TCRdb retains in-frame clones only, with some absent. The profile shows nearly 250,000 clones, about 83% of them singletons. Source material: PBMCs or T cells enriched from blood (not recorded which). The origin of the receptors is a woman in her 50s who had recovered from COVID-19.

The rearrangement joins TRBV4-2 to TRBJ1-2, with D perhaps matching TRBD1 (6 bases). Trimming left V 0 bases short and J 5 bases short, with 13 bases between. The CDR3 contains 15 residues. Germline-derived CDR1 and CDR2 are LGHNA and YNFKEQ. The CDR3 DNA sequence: TGTGCCAGCAGCCAAGAGAGTACAGGGCGGTATGGCTACACCTTC. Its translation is CASSQESTGRYGYTF.

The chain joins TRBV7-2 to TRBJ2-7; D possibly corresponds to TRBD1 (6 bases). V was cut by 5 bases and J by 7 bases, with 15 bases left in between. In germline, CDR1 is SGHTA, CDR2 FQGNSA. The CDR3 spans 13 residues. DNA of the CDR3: TGTGCCAGCAGCCCAGGGGACACCCGAGAGCAGTACTTC. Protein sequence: CASSPGDTREQYF.

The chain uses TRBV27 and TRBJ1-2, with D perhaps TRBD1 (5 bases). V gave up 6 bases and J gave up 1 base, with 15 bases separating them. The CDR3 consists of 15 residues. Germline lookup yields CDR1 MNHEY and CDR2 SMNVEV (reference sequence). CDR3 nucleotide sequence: TGTGCCAGCAGCCCATCAAACAGGCTTAACTATGGCTACACCTTC. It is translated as CASSPSNRLNYGYTF.

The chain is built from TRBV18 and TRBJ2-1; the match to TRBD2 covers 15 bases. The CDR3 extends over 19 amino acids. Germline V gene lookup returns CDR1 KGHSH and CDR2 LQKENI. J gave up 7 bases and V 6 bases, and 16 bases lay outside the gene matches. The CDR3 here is CASSPKGGLAGGPGNEQFF. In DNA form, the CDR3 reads TGTGCCAGCTCGCCGAAAGGTGGACTAGCGGGAGGGCCGGGGAATGAGCAGTTCTTC.

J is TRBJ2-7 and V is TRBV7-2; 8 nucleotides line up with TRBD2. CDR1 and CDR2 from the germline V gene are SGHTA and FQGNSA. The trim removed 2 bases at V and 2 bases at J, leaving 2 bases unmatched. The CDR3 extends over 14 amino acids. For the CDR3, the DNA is TGTGCCAGCAGCTTAAGCGGGAGTCCCTACGAGCAGTACTTC. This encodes CASSLSGSPYEQYF. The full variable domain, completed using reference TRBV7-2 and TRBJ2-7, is GAGVSQSPSNKVTEKGKDVELRCDPISGHTALYWYRQSLGQGLEFLIYFQGNSAPDKSGLPSDRFSAERTGGSVSTLTIQRTQQEDSAVYLCASSLSGSPYEQYFGPGTRLTVT.

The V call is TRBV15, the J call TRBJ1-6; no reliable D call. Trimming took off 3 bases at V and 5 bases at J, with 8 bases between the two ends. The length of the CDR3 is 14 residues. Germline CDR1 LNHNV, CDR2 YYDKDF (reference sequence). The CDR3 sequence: CATSREGDNSPLHF. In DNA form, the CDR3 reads TGTGCCACCAGCAGGGAGGGCGATAATTCACCCCTCCACTTT.

CDR3 region: CASSQDLLTNEKLFF. CDR3 nucleotides: TGCGCCAGCAGCCAAGATCTCCTAACTAATGAAAAACTGTTTTTT. The J gene is TRBJ1-4, the V gene TRBV4-1; D gene ambiguous. Trimming stripped 0 bases from V and 1 base from J, with 6 bases between. Germline values: CDR1 MGHRA, CDR2 YSYEKL. There are 15 residues in the CDR3.

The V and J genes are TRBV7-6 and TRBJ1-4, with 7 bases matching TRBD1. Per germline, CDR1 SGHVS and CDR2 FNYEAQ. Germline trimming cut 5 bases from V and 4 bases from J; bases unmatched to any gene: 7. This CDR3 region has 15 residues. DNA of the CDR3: TGTGCCAGCAGCGACCTGGGACAGAGTAATGAAAAACTGTTTTTT. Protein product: CASSDLGQSNEKLFF.

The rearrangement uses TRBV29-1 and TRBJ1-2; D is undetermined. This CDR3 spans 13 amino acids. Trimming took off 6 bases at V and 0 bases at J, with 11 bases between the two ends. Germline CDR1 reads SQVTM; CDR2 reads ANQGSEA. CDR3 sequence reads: CSVGREANYGYTF. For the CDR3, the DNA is TGCAGCGTCGGCAGAGAGGCTAACTATGGCTACACCTTC.

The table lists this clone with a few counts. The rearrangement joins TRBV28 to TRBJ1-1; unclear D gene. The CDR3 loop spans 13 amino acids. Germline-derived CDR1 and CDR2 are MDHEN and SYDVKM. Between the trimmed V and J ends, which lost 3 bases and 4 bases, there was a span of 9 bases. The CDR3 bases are TGTGCCAGCAGTTTGGAGCGGGTCACTGAAGCTTTCTTT. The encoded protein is CASSLERVTEAFF. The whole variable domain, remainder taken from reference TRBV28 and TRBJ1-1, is DVKVTQSSRYLVKRTGEKVFLECVQDMDHENMFWYRQDPGLGLRLIYFSYDVKMKEKGDIPEGYSVSREKKERFSLILESASTNQTSMYLCASSLERVTEAFFGQGTRLTVV.

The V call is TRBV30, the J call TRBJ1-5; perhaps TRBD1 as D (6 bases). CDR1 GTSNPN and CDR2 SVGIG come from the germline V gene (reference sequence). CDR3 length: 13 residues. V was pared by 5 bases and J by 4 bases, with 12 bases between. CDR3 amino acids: CAWAAGANQPQHF. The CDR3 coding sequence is TGTGCCTGGGCCGCGGGGGCAAATCAGCCCCAGCATTTT.

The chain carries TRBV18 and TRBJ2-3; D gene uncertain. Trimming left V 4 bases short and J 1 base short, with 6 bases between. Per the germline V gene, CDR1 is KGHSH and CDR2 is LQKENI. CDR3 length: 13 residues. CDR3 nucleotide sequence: TGTGCCAGCTCACTACTCGGCACAGATACGCAGTATTTT. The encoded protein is CASSLLGTDTQYF.